The text below deals with one T cell receptor beta chain. Gene names and germline match the mouse. The CDR3 is cut off 4 residues early in the read; its end comes from the germline J gene. The CDR3 has 17 amino acids. Germline V CDR1 and CDR2: NNHDY, SYVADS. Extraction and reverse transcription of RNA yielded cDNA as the sequencing template. Here immunoSEQ multiplex PCR was the method, and the copy in TCRdb shows in-frame clones only, minus some. The repertoire consists of about 120,000 clones, none detected only once. The data stem from a study of CD8+ T cells in alopecia areata. The sequencing input was lesional skin. The chain combines TRBV13-3 with TRBJ2-5; 9 positions match TRBD1. The TCR comes from a C3H/HeJ mouse with alopecia areata. The mice in this strain carry MHC haplotype H2-k. The CDR3 loop is CASSDWGQGGEEDTQYF. Partial CDR3 DNA: TGTGCCAGCAGTGATTGGGGACAGGGAGGGGAAGAAGAC. The full variable domain, in which reference TRBV13-3 and TRBJ2-5 provide the parts outside the CDR3, is EAAVTQSPRSKVAVTGGKVTLSCHQTNNHDYMYWYRQDTGHGLRLIHYSYVADSTEKGDIPDGYKASRPSQENFSLILELASLSQTAVYFCASSDWGQGGEEDTQYFGPGTRLLVL.